This TCR beta chain emerged from a study of blood T cell repertoires in COVID-19. Overall study context: Sample material is recorded as cDNA or gDNA derived from T cells, B-cell-depleted T cells, or PBMCs.

Sequenced by immunoSEQ multiplex PCR; TCRdb stores in-frame clones only, minus some. The data contain a few hundred thousand clones, approximately 89% of them singletons. The CDR3 extends over 19 amino acids. Per germline, CDR1 MNHEY and CDR2 SMNVEV (reference sequence). Losses at the gene ends were 4 bases for V and 0 bases for J; bases not matched to a gene: 16. Sequenced: peripheral blood. This clonotype originated in a woman in her sixties with COVID-19, enrolled during active disease. The chain has TRBV27 and TRBJ1-2; 8 bases fit TRBD1. The CDR3 DNA sequence: TGTGCCAGCAGTTCTGGGTTGGGCCGACAGGGGACGTCTAACTATGGCTACACCTTC. This encodes CASSSGLGRQGTSNYGYTF.